The 17 T cell receptor beta chains in this list originate from one sample, sequenced in a study of T cell repertoires in cytomegalovirus infection. Via MiXCR, TCRdb re-called the reads, giving one row per CDR3 protein. The sample records 45,000 to 55,000 distinct CDR3 sequences, roughly 19% being singletons. What these receptors recognize is not known. Here the sequenced sample was CD8+ T cells from cultured PBMCs, taken from culture after CMV antigen stimulation. The receptors derive from a human donor in good health (CMV status not recorded). Some clones in this sample may be carry-over from other donors' samples.

This clonotype has just a few counts. The chain couples TRBV5-6 to TRBJ2-5; 9 bases match TRBD1. CDR3 length: 16 residues. Per the germline V gene, CDR1 is SGHDT and CDR2 is YYEEEE. V was pared by 3 bases and J by 5 bases, with 11 bases of the junction left unmatched. This CDR3 is CASSSDMDRGGETQYF. CDR3 DNA sequence: TGTGCCAGCAGCTCGGACATGGACAGGGGCGGGGAGACCCAGTACTTC.

This clonotype appeared many times. The chain has TRBV5-1 and TRBJ1-1; the D gene is possibly TRBD1 (5 bases). In germline, CDR1 is SGHRS, CDR2 YFSETQ. V was pared by 5 bases and J by 0 bases, with 17 bases between. This CDR3 is 16 amino acids long. As DNA, the CDR3 is TGCGCCAGCAGGACTGGGGCCGGGGTAGTGAACACTGAAGCTTTCTTT. Translation gives CASRTGAGVVNTEAFF. The full variable domain, completed using reference TRBV5-1 and TRBJ1-1, is KAGVTQTPRYLIKTRGQQVTLSCSPISGHRSVSWYQQTPGQGLQFLFEYFSETQRNKGNFPGRFSGRQFSNSRSEMNVSTLELGDSALYLCASRTGAGVVNTEAFFGQGTRLTVV.

This clonotype was recorded many times. Here the CDR3 reads CASSAVTWEPQHF. CDR3 sequence (DNA): TGTGCCAGCAGTGCCGTGACCTGGGAGCCCCAGCATTTT. The chain is built from TRBV6-6 and TRBJ1-5; D unclear. Germline CDR1 reads MNHNY; CDR2 reads SVGAGI (reference sequence). The CDR3 runs 13 residues. Trimming pared 5 bases from V and 8 bases from J, leaving 13 bases between.

V and J are TRBV4-3 and TRBJ2-1, with unresolved D. The germline CDR1 and CDR2 sequences are LGHNA and YSLEER. The length of the CDR3 is 13 residues. The V gene lost 0 bases and the J gene lost 5 bases, with 5 bases spanning the gap. The CDR3 is CASSQERHNEQFF. The CDR3 nucleotides read TGCGCCAGCAGCCAAGAGCGGCACAATGAGCAGTTCTTC.

Notes on this clonotype: Being one base from a much bigger clone, this may be a read error. V and J are TRBV12-3 or TRBV12-4 and TRBJ2-5; a possible D gene is TRBD2 (6 bases). This CDR3 is built from 14 residues. The CDR3 is CASSFGSGGETQNF. The CDR3 DNA reads TGTGCCAGCAGTTTCGGGTCTGGAGGGGAGACCCAGAACTTC.

J is TRBJ2-7 and V is TRBV7-6, with a possible D match to TRBD1 (6 bases). CDR1 is SGHVS, CDR2 FNYEAQ, per germline. This CDR3 contains 13 residues. Trimming stripped 5 bases from V and 4 bases from J, with 12 bases between. CDR3 loop: CASSPGRGYEQYF. The CDR3 coding sequence is TGTGCCAGCAGCCCTGGCAGGGGATACGAGCAGTACTTC.

This clonotype was seen at least ten times. The chain is built from TRBV7-9 and TRBJ1-4; D is uncertain. The V gene's germline CDR1 is SEHNR and CDR2 FQNEAQ (reference sequence). This CDR3 region has 14 residues. The V end lost 5 bases, the J end lost 8 bases, and 15 bases lay between the germline ends. CDR3 DNA: TGTGCCAGCAGCCAGGACCCTTTATGGGAAAAACTGTTTTTT. It translates to CASSQDPLWEKLFF.

This clonotype came up many times. The chain combines TRBV7-2 with TRBJ2-1; possible D gene TRBD2, 7 bases. V was shortened by 5 bases and J by 8 bases, with 22 bases between the two germline ends. CDR3 length: 16 residues. Germline CDR1 reads SGHTA; CDR2 reads FQGNSA. CDR3 in amino acids: CASSSFLGGRTHEQFF. CDR3 sequence (DNA): TGTGCCAGCAGCAGCTTCTTGGGGGGGCGCACCCATGAGCAGTTCTTC.

As to this clonotype: The junction differs from germline at one of its ends, possibly a read error. The gene calls are TRBV6-2 or TRBV6-3 and TRBJ2-1; tentatively, D is TRBD2 (5 bases). CDR3 size: 17 residues. CDR1 is MNHEY, CDR2 SVGEGT, per germline. The CDR3 DNA is TGTGCCAGCAGTTACTCGATTTTAACGGGAACCTACAATGAGCAGCTCTTC. Amino acids: CASSYSILTGTYNEQLF.

Remarks on this clonotype: The junction shows a germline mismatch at one end, possibly a read error. The J gene is TRBJ2-7, the V gene TRBV27; either TRBD1 or TRBD2 may supply D (5 bases each). The CDR3 runs 16 residues. CDR1 is MNHEY and CDR2 is SMNVEV in the germline V gene (reference sequence). Written as DNA, the CDR3 is TGTGCCATCAGTCCGGGGCCAATCCTTTCCCTCTACGAGCAGTACTTC. It is translated as CAISPGPILSLYEQYF.

This clonotype was recorded a few times. CDR3 residues: CASSSLTGGADTEAFF. In nucleotides, the CDR3 is TGTGCCAGCAGTTCTCTGACAGGGGGCGCGGACACTGAAGCTTTCTTT. The V gene is TRBV6-6, the J gene TRBJ1-1; 10 bases agree with TRBD1. Germline V gene data show CDR1 as MNHNY and CDR2 as SVGAGI (reference sequence). This CDR3 region has 16 residues. The trim removed 4 bases at V and 3 bases at J, leaving 8 bases unmatched.

The rearrangement joins TRBV9 to TRBJ2-7, with a tentative D call TRBD1 (6 bases). Looked up from germline, CDR1 is SGDLS and CDR2 is YYNGEE. The CDR3 is 13 amino acids. Trimming took off 3 bases at V and 6 bases at J, with 13 bases between the two ends. CDR3 bases: TGTGCCAGCAGCGGCCCTCTACAGGGCGAGCAGTACTTC. It yields the protein CASSGPLQGEQYF.

In its sample, this clonotype was seen many times. CDR3: CASRAPSTDTQYF. The CDR3, as DNA: TGTGCCAGCCGGGCACCTAGCACAGATACGCAGTATTTT. V gene TRBV7-9 combines with J gene TRBJ2-3, with unresolved D. Per germline, CDR1 SEHNR and CDR2 FQNEAQ (reference sequence). The V end lost 8 bases, the J end lost 0 bases, and 9 bases lay between the germline ends. This CDR3 comprises 13 residues.

V usage is TRBV11-3 and J usage is TRBJ2-7; 12 nucleotides line up with TRBD2. CDR1 is SGHNT and CDR2 is YENEEA in the germline V gene. The CDR3 has 16 residues. With 4 bases clipped from V and 5 bases from J, the junction kept 9 bases outside the gene matches. Written as DNA, the CDR3 is TGTGCCAGCAGCTCTAGCGGGGGGGAGCCCTACAACGAGCAGTACTTC. Translating gives CASSSSGGEPYNEQYF.

This clonotype was seen more than once but under ten times. V gene TRBV28 combines with J gene TRBJ1-1, with TRBD1 identical over 9 bases. CDR1 MDHEN and CDR2 SYDVKM come from the germline V gene. Trimming took 6 bases from V and 1 from J; bases not matched to a gene: 9. CDR3 length equals 16 residues. CDR3: CASSQLWTGANTEAFF. CDR3 DNA sequence: TGTGCCAGCAGCCAATTATGGACAGGGGCGAACACTGAAGCTTTCTTT.

This clonotype was seen ten or more times. The chain is built from TRBV7-9 and TRBJ2-1, with D maybe TRBD2 (5 bases). Trimming shortened V by 7 bases and J by 0 bases, and 16 bases separated the two germline ends. This CDR3 contains 16 residues. The germline V gene has CDR1 SEHNR and CDR2 FQNEAQ (reference sequence). The DNA of the CDR3 is TGTGCCAGCACCGGGGTGGCCGGTAGCTCCTACAATGAGCAGTTCTTC. Encoded protein: CASTGVAGSSYNEQFF.

This clonotype appeared many times. The gene calls are TRBV7-8 and TRBJ1-2; D gene ambiguous. This CDR3 region has 13 residues. V was cut by 3 bases and J by 4 bases, with 9 bases left in between. The V gene's germline CDR1 is SGHVS and CDR2 FQNEAQ. The CDR3: CASSFKGSYGYTF. The CDR3 region has the DNA TGTGCCAGCAGCTTTAAGGGCTCCTATGGCTACACCTTC.